The rows below give T cell receptor beta chains drawn from one sample of a study of blood T cell repertoires in COVID-19. The table came from immunoSEQ multiplex PCR; TCRdb's copy has only in-frame clones and leaves some out. The sample holds 100,000 or so clones, around 76% seen once. Material: peripheral blood. These TCRs come from a woman aged 70-85 years with acute or convalescent COVID-19. Each CDR3 is given with its conserved first and last residue. A D gene is named only where the DNA matches it firmly. Only part of the rows carry a size: once, few, many, or a class if the clone is expanded.

TRBJ2-7,-,TRBV5-1,TRBD2,CASSPSSGGSYEQYF,TGCGCCAGCAGCCCCAGTAGCGGGGGGTCCTACGAGCAGTACTTC
TRBJ2-7,few,TRBV29-1,-,CSAKGTRESEQYF,TGCAGCGCAAAAGGAACCCGGGAATCCGAGCAGTACTTC
TRBJ1-4,-,TRBV24-1,TRBD1,CATSDGTGGLEKLFF,TGTGCCACCAGTGACGGGACAGGGGGCCTTGAAAAACTGTTTTTT
TRBJ2-5,-,TRBV18,-,CASSPTGNQETQYF,TGTGCCAGCTCACCAACGGGTAACCAAGAGACCCAGTACTTC
TRBJ2-4,-,TRBV6-1,TRBD2,CASSEGGGFNIQYF,TGTGCCAGCAGTGAAGGGGGAGGGTTTAACATTCAGTACTTC
TRBJ2-5,-,TRBV18,TRBD2,CASSPRLAGSQETQYF,TGTGCCAGCTCACCCCGGCTAGCGGGTTCCCAAGAGACCCAGTACTTC
TRBJ1-5,-,TRBV3-1/TRBV3-2,TRBD1,CASSQDDRGNQPQHF,TGTGCCAGCAGCCAAGATGACAGGGGCAATCAGCCCCAGCATTTT
TRBJ1-5,-,TRBV4-1,-,CASSQDEGDNQPQHF,TGCGCCAGCAGCCAAGACGAGGGGGATAATCAGCCCCAGCATTTT
TRBJ2-1,few,TRBV6-1,-,CASSELRGNYDEQFF,TGTGCCAGCAGTGAACTTAGGGGGAATTACGATGAGCAGTTCTTC
TRBJ2-3,-,TRBV7-9,TRBD1,CATKTPTGGDTQYF,TGTGCCACCAAAACACCAACAGGGGGAGATACGCAGTATTTT
TRBJ2-6,-,TRBV30,-,CAWRQMGANVLTF,TGTGCCTGGAGACAAATGGGGGCCAACGTCCTGACTTTC
TRBJ2-3,-,TRBV10-1,TRBD2,CASSGSEHGGGRTDTQYF,TGCGCCAGCAGTGGATCTGAACACGGGGGGGGCCGCACAGATACGCAGTATTTT
TRBJ1-2,-,TRBV5-6,-,CASSPRGGNYGYTF,TGTGCCAGCAGCCCTCGTGGAGGGAACTATGGCTACACCTTC
TRBJ2-2,few,TRBV27,TRBD2,CATRGDYGGNTGELFF,TGTGCCACTAGAGGGGACTACGGGGGGAACACCGGGGAGCTGTTTTTT
TRBJ1-2,-,TRBV5-1,-,CASSPPDRPGYTF,TGCGCCAGCAGCCCCCCGGACAGACCTGGCTACACCTTC
TRBJ1-5,-,TRBV19,-,CASSINRGNQPQHF,TGTGCCAGTAGTATAAACAGGGGCAATCAGCCCCAGCATTTT
TRBJ1-3,few,TRBV4-3,-,CASSRTGSGNTIYF,TGCGCCAGCAGCCGCACAGGGAGCGGAAACACCATATATTTT
TRBJ2-1,few,TRBV25-1,TRBD2,CASSETRTSGGDEQFF,TGTGCCAGCAGTGAAACCCGGACTAGCGGGGGCGATGAGCAGTTCTTC
TRBJ1-2,many,TRBV29-1,-,CSVEALHGYTF,TGCAGCGTTGAAGCCCTACATGGCTACACCTTC
TRBJ2-3,few,TRBV2,TRBD2,CASRRTSGGTDTQYF,TGTGCCAGTCGCAGGACTAGCGGGGGCACAGATACGCAGTATTTT
TRBJ1-1,-,TRBV21-1,-,CASSKAETEAFF,TGTGCCAGCAGCAAAGCCGAGACTGAAGCTTTCTTT
TRBJ1-6,-,TRBV5-6,TRBD1,CASSLTDRVGFGSPLHF,TGTGCCAGCAGCCTGACCGACAGGGTGGGGTTCGGGTCACCCCTCCACTTT
TRBJ1-3,-,TRBV6-5,TRBD1,CASRETGAGNTIYF,TGTGCCAGCAGGGAGACAGGGGCTGGAAACACCATATATTTT
TRBJ1-2,-,TRBV5-4,TRBD1,CASSPTGTGGADYGYTF,TGTGCCAGCAGCCCCACCGGGACAGGGGGCGCGGACTATGGCTACACCTTC
TRBJ1-6,-,TRBV2,-,CASSEAGIRGYNSPLHF,TGTGCCAGCAGTGAGGCGGGGATAAGGGGATATAATTCACCCCTCCACTTT
TRBJ2-2,-,TRBV3-1/TRBV3-2,TRBD2,CASSQGTSGGAGGELFF,TGTGCCAGCAGCCAAGGAACTAGCGGGGGGGCCGGCGGGGAGCTGTTTTTT
TRBJ1-2,-,TRBV10-3,-,CAISGLQGPNYGYTF,TGTGCCATCAGTGGATTACAGGGACCCAACTATGGCTACACCTTC
TRBJ2-3,once,TRBV28,TRBD1,CATTGQTTDTQYF,TGTGCCACTACGGGACAGACCACAGATACGCAGTATTTT
TRBJ2-7,-,TRBV5-1,TRBD2,CASSSASGGEYEQYF,TGCGCCAGCAGCTCCGCTAGCGGGGGGGAATACGAGCAGTACTTC
TRBJ1-1,-,TRBV29-1,-,CSAPPSGDEAFF,TGCAGCGCCCCGCCGTCAGGGGATGAAGCTTTCTTT
TRBJ2-7,-,TRBV30,-,CAWTRDSGFYEQYF,TGTGCCTGGACCCGGGACTCCGGATTCTACGAGCAGTACTTC
TRBJ1-2,-,TRBV5-4,TRBD1,CASSSGQGLPNYGYTF,TGTGCCAGCAGCTCGGGACAGGGATTACCTAACTATGGCTACACCTTC
TRBJ2-6,many,TRBV6-1,TRBD1,CASSERGTGGAWRGANVLTF,TGTGCCAGCAGTGAACGGGGGACAGGGGGCGCTTGGAGAGGGGCCAACGTCCTGACTTTC
TRBJ2-7,once,TRBV5-1,TRBD2,CASSLGLAFHEQYF,TGCGCCAGCAGCCTGGGACTAGCTTTCCACGAGCAGTACTTC
TRBJ1-4,-,TRBV9,-,CASSVGPGEDEKLFF,TGTGCCAGCAGCGTAGGGCCCGGGGAGGATGAAAAACTGTTTTTT
TRBJ1-1,-,TRBV6-5,TRBD1,CASRTRGRDFF,TGTGCCAGCCGAACTAGGGGGCGGGATTTCTTT
TRBJ1-2,-,TRBV18,-,CASSPDSYGYTF,TGTGCCAGCTCACCGGACAGCTATGGCTACACCTTC
TRBJ2-3,once,TRBV21-1,-,CASSKGLDSSHTDTQYF,TGTGCCAGCAGCAAAGGCCTTGACAGTTCACACACAGATACGCAGTATTTT
TRBJ1-5,once,TRBV6-2/TRBV6-3,TRBD1,CASSYPTGASNQPQHF,TGTGCCAGCAGTTACCCGACAGGGGCTAGCAATCAGCCCCAGCATTTT
TRBJ1-5,-,TRBV5-6,-,CASSAREGPSNQPQHF,TGTGCCAGCAGCGCCAGGGAGGGGCCGAGCAATCAGCCCCAGCATTTT
TRBJ1-2,-,TRBV30,-,CAWMRAAPENYGYTF,TGTGCCTGGATGAGGGCCGCCCCCGAGAACTATGGCTACACCTTC
TRBJ2-2,-,TRBV18,-,CASSPGVGELFF,TGTGCCAGCTCACCGGGCGTCGGGGAGCTGTTTTTT
TRBJ2-7,-,TRBV7-2,-,CASSLGQGFPYEQYF,TGTGCCAGCAGCTTAGGGCAGGGTTTCCCCTACGAGCAGTACTTC
TRBJ2-3,-,TRBV9,TRBD2,CASSVLAGGADTQYF,TGTGCCAGCAGCGTACTAGCGGGGGGGGCAGATACGCAGTATTTT
TRBJ1-1,-,TRBV4-1,-,CASSQEWGTNTEAFF,TGCGCCAGCAGCCAAGAATGGGGCACGAACACTGAAGCTTTCTTT
TRBJ1-5,once,TRBV19,TRBD1,CASTTGQGASQPQHF,TGTGCCAGTACCACTGGGCAGGGGGCGAGTCAGCCCCAGCATTTT
TRBJ2-7,-,TRBV12-3/TRBV12-4,-,CASQQGGEQYF,TGTGCCAGCCAGCAGGGAGGCGAGCAGTACTTC
TRBJ2-1,-,TRBV6-5,TRBD1,CASRDRDRGYNEQFF,TGTGCCAGCAGGGACCGGGACAGGGGGTACAATGAGCAGTTCTTC
TRBJ1-4,-,TRBV2,TRBD1,CASTRTGDEKLFF,TGTGCCAGCACAAGGACAGGGGATGAAAAACTGTTTTTT
TRBJ1-1,many,TRBV7-9,-,CASSLGLRLAEAFF,TGTGCCAGCAGCTTGGGTCTGAGGCTCGCTGAAGCTTTCTTT
TRBJ1-6,few,TRBV6-5,-,CASSATVLNSPLHF,TGTGCCAGCAGCGCAACAGTTTTAAATTCACCCCTCCACTTT
TRBJ1-6,-,TRBV11-2,-,CASSLEARPPLHF,TGTGCCAGCAGCTTAGAGGCTCGCCCACCCCTCCACTTT
TRBJ1-5,-,TRBV2,-,CASSPETSPQHF,TGTGCCAGCAGCCCGGAGACCTCCCCCCAGCATTTT
TRBJ1-4,-,TRBV3-1/TRBV3-2,TRBD1,CASSQGGGQGNEKLFF,TGTGCCAGCAGCCAAGGCGGGGGACAGGGGAATGAAAAACTGTTTTTT
TRBJ2-7,-,TRBV2,-,CASNKGMRSEQYF,TGTGCCAGCAATAAGGGGATGAGGAGCGAGCAGTACTTC
TRBJ1-2,-,TRBV6-5,-,CASRSQNYGYTF,TGTGCCAGCAGGTCACAGAACTATGGCTACACCTTC
TRBJ1-2,-,TRBV3-1/TRBV3-2,-,CASTYTGSYGYTF,TGTGCCAGCACCTACACCGGGTCCTATGGCTACACCTTC
TRBJ1-1,-,TRBV19,-,CASGHLNTEAFF,TGTGCCAGTGGACACCTGAACACTGAAGCTTTCTTT
TRBJ2-3,-,TRBV25-1,-,CASSESRGNRIDTQYF,TGTGCCAGCAGTGAATCCCGGGGGAATCGTATAGATACGCAGTATTTT